This TCR beta chain came from a study of shared clonotypes between healthy human individuals. Overall study findings and caveats: All-four-donor shared clonotypes had higher generation probabilities than non-shared clonotypes did.

With regard to this clone: Its cognate antigen is unknown.

Germline CDR1 is MNHNY and CDR2 is SVGAGI (reference sequence). The trim removed 4 bases at V and 3 bases at J, leaving 3 bases unmatched. The CDR3 runs 14 residues. Terminally differentiated effector memory CD45RA+ cells were excluded by CCR7 positive selection of CD45RO-negative cells. TCRdb's table, derived via immunoSEQ multiplex PCR, lists solely in-frame clones and lacks some. The sample yields nearly 2 million clones, around 96% seen once. The receptor's source is a man in his late teens or twenties in good health. The sequencing sample was made of naive CD8+ T cells sorted from blood. This rearrangement joins TRBV6-6 to TRBJ2-1; 7 bases agree with TRBD2. For the CDR3, the DNA is TGTGCCAGCAGTTCCGGACTAGACTACAATGAGCAGTTCTTC. It codes for CASSSGLDYNEQFF.